A single count supports the clone carrying this T cell receptor beta chain. Its antigen is still unknown. The purity of all sorted populations exceeded 98%. This specimen comes from a study of beta chain features in type 1 diabetes. Study-level results: The cDNA sequencing approach could over-represent high-TCR-expressing cells.

Reverse transcription of all isolated RNA meant that expressed TCRB transcripts were sequenced. Naive, central memory and regulatory T cell samples produced a mean of approximately 3.6 million reads. Using immunoSEQ multiplex PCR, the repertoire was profiled, and TCRdb retains in-frame clones only, with some absent. Of around 140,000 clones detected, 10% appear once; the ten largest clones hold 1% to 1.5%. Germline CDR1 MNHEY, CDR2 SMNVEV (reference sequence). This CDR3 spans 15 amino acids. Trimming took 2 bases from V and 2 from J; bases not matched to a gene: 2. The TCR originated in a man between 18 and 29 years old in good health. Sequencing input: naive CD4+ T cells from blood. The chain has TRBV27 and TRBJ2-2, with 7 bases aligning to TRBD1. CDR3 amino acids: CASSLRTGNTGELFF. Written as DNA, the CDR3 is TGTGCCAGCAGTTTAAGGACAGGAAACACCGGGGAGCTGTTTTTT.